This T cell receptor (beta chain) was found in a study of T cell clonality in common variable immunodeficiency. This clone was counted a few times. Germline and junction disagree at one end, which may indicate a read error. The read stops 3 residues short of the end of the CDR3; the missing end is completed from the germline J gene. TCRdb's copy holds only in-frame clones and misses some; the assay was immunoSEQ multiplex PCR. The repertoire consists of fewer than 75,000 clones, none detected only once. The V gene's germline CDR1 is SGHVT and CDR2 SQSDAQ. This CDR3 spans 14 amino acids. The sample taken for sequencing was peripheral blood mononuclear cells. This clonotype was sampled from a person aged 18-69 years in good health. The V gene is TRBV7-4, the J gene TRBJ1-1, with a weak D call TRBD1 (5 bases). The covered CDR3 bases are TGCACCGGTCTCAGGGCTACGATTGACACTGAA. Its protein is CTGLRATIDTE. The full CDR3 is CTGLRATIDTEAFF.